These 29 T cell receptor beta chains share one sample of origin, sequenced in a study of T cells in Graves' hyperthyroidism and ophthalmopathy. The source material, RNA transcripts, was used to amplify TCR beta CDR3 regions. The HTBI primer set was used in a first-round RT-PCR of the TCR CDR3. TCRdb used MiXCR to reprocess the multiplex PCR reads, holding one entry per CDR3 protein. The sample consists of roughly 170,000 distinct CDR3 sequences, about a sixth of them appearing once. The sample was blood. The source of these receptors is a woman in her forties or fifties with Graves' hyperthyroidism.

This clonotype occurred many times. The genes are TRBV28 and TRBJ1-2, with D unclear. Looked up from germline, CDR1 is MDHEN and CDR2 is SYDVKM. The CDR3 totals 16 residues. Trimming took off 8 bases at V and 4 bases at J, with 23 bases between the two ends. The CDR3: CASRAALLSGRYGYTF. CDR3 DNA sequence: TGTGCCAGCCGTGCCGCCCTCCTTAGCGGCCGCTATGGCTACACCTTC.

This clonotype was counted at least ten times. The rearrangement links TRBV5-1 to TRBJ2-1; TRBD1 matches 9 bases. The V gene's germline CDR1 is SGHRS and CDR2 YFSETQ. V was pared by 6 bases and J by 2 bases, with 6 bases of the junction left unmatched. There are 15 residues in the CDR3. The CDR3 loop reads CASMDRGPTYNEQFF. CDR3 DNA: TGCGCCAGCATGGACAGGGGACCCACCTACAATGAGCAGTTCTTC.

This clonotype has a count of ten or more. The V gene is TRBV15, the J gene TRBJ2-1; the D gene is possibly TRBD1 (6 bases). The CDR3 loop spans 13 amino acids. Germline values: CDR1 LNHNV, CDR2 YYDKDF (reference sequence). Deletions cut 5 bases from V and 8 bases from J, with 13 bases between. CDR3 in amino acids: CATSGRTADEQFF. In DNA form, the CDR3 reads TGTGCCACCAGCGGTCGGACAGCGGATGAGCAGTTCTTC.

This clonotype has at least ten counts. The chain uses TRBV6-1 and TRBJ1-2; tentative D call: TRBD1 (5 bases). CDR1 and CDR2 (germline): MNHNS, SASEGT. The CDR3 covers 14 residues. V was cut by 6 bases and J by 0 bases, with 11 bases left in between. The CDR3 coding sequence is TGTGCCAGCAGCCCCTCAGGGACTAACTATGGCTACACCTTC. Translating it yields CASSPSGTNYGYTF.

This clonotype was recorded at least ten times. The chain couples TRBV6-1 to TRBJ2-5, with a tentative D call TRBD1 (6 bases). Germline lookup yields CDR1 MNHNS and CDR2 SASEGT. The CDR3 length is 16 residues. Trimming took 4 bases from V and 0 from J, leaving 15 bases between them. The CDR3 reads CASSGLGQPHQETQYF. CDR3 nucleotides: TGTGCCAGCAGTGGCCTAGGACAGCCCCACCAAGAGACCCAGTACTTC.

This clonotype came up many times. J is TRBJ2-2 and V is TRBV5-1; maybe TRBD2 (5 bases). The CDR3 is 17 amino acids. From germline, CDR1 is SGHRS and CDR2 YFSETQ. Trimming left V 4 bases short and J 1 base short, with 17 bases between. The CDR3 region is CASSPSVGSGNTGELFF. In DNA form, the CDR3 reads TGCGCCAGCAGCCCCAGCGTGGGGAGTGGGAACACCGGGGAGCTGTTTTTT.

This chain joins TRBV28 and TRBJ1-6; D not resolved. Per the germline V gene, CDR1 is MDHEN and CDR2 is SYDVKM. The CDR3 covers 15 residues. The V end was cut by 6 bases, the J end by 6 bases, with 15 bases between. The CDR3 DNA is TGTGCCAGCAGCCTTACAAGGCTTGGTAATTCACCCCTCCACTTT. It is translated as CASSLTRLGNSPLHF.

The rearrangement links TRBV4-3 to TRBJ1-3; D gene ambiguous. In germline, CDR1 is LGHNA, CDR2 YSLEER. The CDR3 extends over 16 amino acids. Deletions cut 1 base from V and 0 bases from J, with 10 bases between. The chain's CDR3 is CASSQVVSASGNTIYF. CDR3 bases: TGCGCCAGCAGCCAAGTAGTATCAGCCTCTGGAAACACCATATATTTT.

This clonotype has ten or more counts. This sequence joins TRBV27 and TRBJ1-2; TRBD1 agrees at 8 bases. V shed 2 bases and J 6 bases; nucleotides not matched to a gene: 5. Germline assignment: CDR1 MNHEY and CDR2 SMNVEV (reference sequence). The CDR3 spans 14 residues. The DNA for the CDR3 is TGTGCCAGCAGTTTACAGGGGGCGAGGAATGGCTACACCTTC. Translating it yields CASSLQGARNGYTF.

The chain's CDR3 is CASSQEDTKAFF. The CDR3, as DNA: TGTGCCAGCAGCCAAGAGGACACCAAAGCTTTCTTT. This chain links TRBV14 with TRBJ1-1; D perhaps matches TRBD1 (5 bases). V lost 0 bases, J lost 9 bases, and 8 bases lay in between. This CDR3 region has 12 residues. CDR1 is SGHDN, CDR2 FVKESK, per germline.

In this sample, this clonotype turned up many times. The chain carries TRBV7-9 and TRBJ2-5; D ambiguous. Trimming removed 1 base from V and 7 bases from J, with 10 bases in between. This CDR3 region has 13 residues. Germline V gene sequence: CDR1 SEHNR, CDR2 FQNEAQ (reference sequence). The CDR3 DNA is TGTGCCAGCAGCTTAGAAAATGGCGGGACCCAGTACTTC. Translation gives CASSLENGGTQYF.

The chain recombines TRBV19 with TRBJ2-7; TRBD2 matches 7 bases. CDR1 and CDR2 (germline): LNHDA, SQIVND (reference sequence). The CDR3 loop spans 14 amino acids. V dropped 6 bases and J dropped 0; count of bases not matched to a gene: 5. The CDR3 sequence: CASSPTSASYEQYF. CDR3 DNA: TGTGCCAGTAGCCCCACTAGCGCCTCCTACGAGCAGTACTTC.

This clonotype was counted only a few times. This chain joins TRBV6-2 or TRBV6-3 and TRBJ2-7, with D uncertain. Per germline, CDR1 MNHEY and CDR2 SVGEGT. Between the trimmed V and J ends, which lost 6 bases and 2 bases, there was a span of 8 bases. There are 12 residues in the CDR3. The CDR3 spells CASSHPTYEQYF. CDR3 nucleotides: TGTGCCAGCAGCCACCCCACCTACGAGCAGTACTTC.

This clonotype showed up many times. The CDR3 loop reads CASSPLPGMNTEAFF. The CDR3 DNA is TGTGCCAGCAGTCCCCTGCCAGGCATGAACACTGAAGCTTTCTTT. This chain uses TRBV6-1 with TRBJ1-1; D is ambiguous. Germline CDR1 MNHNS, CDR2 SASEGT. V was trimmed by 5 bases and J by 0 bases, leaving 13 bases between them. This CDR3 contains 15 residues.

This clonotype was observed many times. The V call is TRBV6-2 or TRBV6-3, the J call TRBJ2-1; no definite D call. The germline CDR1 and CDR2 sequences are MNHEY and SVGEGT. V was clipped by 1 base and J by 9 bases, with 4 bases between them. This CDR3 has 11 amino acids. Written as DNA, the CDR3 is TGTGCCAGCAGTTACTATGTTGAGCAGTTCTTC. This gives the protein CASSYYVEQFF.

This clonotype appeared many times. This sequence joins TRBV3-1 and TRBJ2-2; D gene uncertain. Between the trimmed V and J ends, which lost 5 bases and 4 bases, there was a span of 5 bases. Germline loops: CDR1 LGHDT, CDR2 YNNKEL (reference sequence). CDR3 length: 12 amino acids. CDR3 region: CASSYSTGELFF. CDR3 DNA: TGTGCCAGCAGCTATTCCACCGGGGAGCTGTTTTTT.

This clonotype was recorded at least ten times. V gene TRBV27 combines with J gene TRBJ1-2; 9 bases map to TRBD1. The J segment lost 10 bases and the V segment lost 5 bases, leaving 14 bases of the junction unmatched. CDR3 length: 15 residues. Germline V CDR1 and CDR2: MNHEY, SMNVEV (reference sequence). The CDR3 reads CASSPRTGGEALYTF. The CDR3 bases are TGTGCCAGCAGTCCCCGAACAGGGGGCGAGGCACTCTACACCTTC.

At least ten counts were recorded for this clonotype. The chain carries TRBV9 and TRBJ1-1; possible D gene TRBD1, 6 bases. Germline loops: CDR1 SGDLS, CDR2 YYNGEE. The ends were cut back, 4 bases at V and 6 bases at J, with 13 bases in the middle. The CDR3 has 13 residues. The CDR3 region is CASSLDRTAEAFF. For the CDR3, the DNA is TGTGCCAGCAGCCTGGACAGAACCGCTGAAGCTTTCTTT.

This clonotype was detected only once. A much larger clone is a single base away; this may be a read error. The rearrangement joins TRBV5-5 to TRBJ1-2, with D unresolved. In germline, CDR1 is SGHKS, CDR2 YYEKEE (reference sequence). This CDR3 comprises 13 residues. V was cut by 2 bases and J by 0 bases, with 5 bases left in between. The CDR3 sequence: CASSFRSNYGYTF. CDR3 DNA: TGTGCCAGCAGCTTTCGGTCTAACTATGGCTACACCTTC.

This clonotype showed up many times. CDR3 DNA: TGTGCCAGCAGCAAACTAGCGGGGGGCCAAGAGACCCAGTACTTC. The encoded protein is CASSKLAGGQETQYF. The V and J genes are TRBV28 and TRBJ2-5, with 12 bases fitting TRBD2. Germline V gene data show CDR1 as MDHEN and CDR2 as SYDVKM. There are 15 residues in the CDR3. V lost 6 bases and J lost 1; bases outside the gene matches: 3.

There are many counts of this clonotype. This chain connects TRBV29-1 to TRBJ1-1; D call uncertain. The V gene's germline CDR1 is SQVTM and CDR2 ANQGSEA. The CDR3 is made up of 11 amino acids. The V and J ends lost 4 bases and 4 bases respectively, with 7 bases between them. The CDR3 DNA reads as TGCAGCGTTGTCAGGACCACTGAAGCTTTCTTT. This sequence encodes CSVVRTTEAFF.

This clonotype was recorded many times. The chain employs TRBV28 and TRBJ2-1; D ambiguous. The V end was cut by 2 bases, the J end by 0 bases, with 8 bases between. CDR3 length equals 15 residues. The germline CDR1 and CDR2 sequences are MDHEN and SYDVKM. The CDR3 loop reads CASSLGHSSYNEQFF. The DNA for the CDR3 is TGTGCCAGCAGTTTAGGGCATAGCTCCTACAATGAGCAGTTCTTC.

This clonotype was recorded many times. The V and J genes are TRBV24-1 and TRBJ1-2; no firm D call. The germline gives CDR1 KGHDR, CDR2 SFDVKD. This CDR3 spans 14 amino acids. V dropped 7 bases and J dropped 0 bases, with 11 bases sitting between them. The CDR3: CATRDGPPNYGYTF. CDR3 sequence (DNA): TGTGCCACCAGGGACGGGCCGCCTAACTATGGCTACACCTTC.

V gene TRBV18 combines with J gene TRBJ2-5; D is uncertain. The CDR3 contains 13 residues. Between the trimmed V and J ends, which lost 4 bases and 5 bases, there was a span of 11 bases. Germline assignment: CDR1 KGHSH and CDR2 LQKENI. CDR3 DNA: TGTGCCAGCTCACGGGCCCTTCTCGAGACCCAGTACTTC. It encodes CASSRALLETQYF. The whole variable domain, remainder taken from reference TRBV18 and TRBJ2-5, is NAGVMQNPRHLVRRRGQEARLRCSPMKGHSHVYWYRQLPEEGLKFMVYLQKENIIDESGMPKERFSAEFPKEGPSILRIQQVVRGDSAAYFCASSRALLETQYFGPGTRLLVL.

The V call is TRBV12-3 or TRBV12-4, the J call TRBJ2-7, with TRBD2 identical over 10 bases. CDR3 size: 15 residues. The V and J ends lost 8 bases and 6 bases, in that order; junction bases with no gene match: 13. The CDR3 coding sequence is TGTGCCAGCGGCCCTCCCGCAGCGGGGGGGCGCGAGCAGTACTTC. Protein product: CASGPPAAGGREQYF.

This clonotype occurred many times. The gene calls are TRBV2 and TRBJ1-5; a possible D gene is TRBD1 (6 bases). V was trimmed by 8 bases and J by 3 bases, leaving 14 bases between them. The CDR3 extends over 14 amino acids. CDR1 and CDR2 (germline): SNHLY, FYNNEI. CDR3 DNA: TGTGCCAGCTCGGTCCAGGGGCACAATCAGCCCCAGCATTTT. The encoded protein is CASSVQGHNQPQHF.

The chain combines TRBV11-3 with TRBJ2-1; D possibly uses TRBD1 or TRBD2 (5 bases each). The V gene's germline CDR1 is SGHNT and CDR2 YENEEA. V lost 2 bases and J lost 3, with 11 bases in between. The CDR3 is made up of 15 amino acids. The DNA of the CDR3 is TGTGCCAGCAGCTTAATGGGGGAAAGCTACAATGAGCAGTTCTTC. Translation gives CASSLMGESYNEQFF.

There are many counts of this clonotype. This chain links TRBV19 with TRBJ2-3; 7 bases are shared with TRBD1. V dropped 3 bases and J dropped 4; count of bases not matched to a gene: 16. Per the germline V gene, CDR1 is LNHDA and CDR2 is SQIVND (reference sequence). This CDR3 region has 18 residues. CDR3 region: CASSMFRTTGSFADTQYF. The CDR3, as DNA: TGTGCCAGTAGTATGTTCCGTACGACAGGGTCTTTCGCAGATACGCAGTATTTT.

This clonotype was seen at least ten times. This chain connects TRBV29-1 to TRBJ1-2; D is perhaps TRBD1 (6 bases). The CDR3 covers 11 residues. The germline V and J ends were trimmed by 5 bases and 6 bases, with 10 bases remaining between them. The germline V gene has CDR1 SQVTM and CDR2 ANQGSEA. The DNA of the CDR3 is TGCAGCGTTAGAGGGGGAGATGGCTACACCTTC. Translating gives CSVRGGDGYTF.